The 10 T cell receptor beta chains listed next were all sequenced from one sample in a study of CD8+ T cells in alopecia areata. Following extraction, RNA underwent reverse transcription to cDNA, which served as the sequencing template. The repertoire was sequenced with immunoSEQ multiplex PCR; TCRdb's copy has only in-frame clones and lacks some. There are 120,000 or so clones in the sample; 45% to 50% occur only once, and about 10% lies in the top ten. Input material: NKG2D-low CD8+ T cells sorted from blood. All receptors come from a human donor with alopecia areata.

The chain recombines TRBV15 with TRBJ1-1; tentatively, D is TRBD1 (5 bases). Germline V CDR1 and CDR2: LNHNV, YYDKDF (reference sequence). CDR3 size: 12 residues. The V end was cut by 5 bases, the J end by 7 bases, with 11 bases between. CDR3 amino acids: CATSFLDSEAFF. The CDR3 DNA is TGTGCCACCAGCTTCCTCGACAGTGAAGCTTTCTTT.

This clone was seen more than once but under ten times. This specimen includes other DNA sequences encoding the same CDR3. The CDR3 coding sequence is TGCAGCGCGATGGGGAGCACAGGGTTAGCCTACGAGCAGTACTTC. This gives the protein CSAMGSTGLAYEQYF. The V call is TRBV29-1, the J call TRBJ2-7; D possibly corresponds to TRBD1 (6 bases). Germline V gene data show CDR1 as SQVTM and CDR2 as ANQGSEA. The CDR3 is 15 amino acids. The V gene lost 7 bases and the J gene lost 2 bases, with 21 bases spanning the gap.

This clone occurred a few times. The genes are TRBV19 and TRBJ1-1; D not resolved. The germline V gene encodes CDR1 LNHDA and CDR2 SQIVND (reference sequence). This CDR3 has 14 amino acids. V was shortened by 1 base and J by 1 base, with 7 bases between the two germline ends. CDR3 in amino acids: CASSIGPGNTEAFF. CDR3 coding DNA: TGTGCCAGTAGTATAGGACCTGGGAACACTGAAGCTTTCTTT. Using reference TRBV19 and TRBJ1-1 for the parts outside the CDR3, the full variable domain is DGGITQSPKYLFRKEGQNVTLSCEQNLNHDAMYWYRQDPGQGLRLIYYSQIVNDFQKGDIAEGYSVSREKKESFPLTVTSAQKNPTAFYLCASSIGPGNTEAFFGQGTRLTVV.

V is TRBV14 and J is TRBJ2-2; D may be TRBD2 (5 bases). Germline V lookup: CDR1 SGHDN, CDR2 FVKESK. Trimming pared 6 bases from V and 6 bases from J, leaving 17 bases between. The CDR3 is made up of 15 amino acids. The CDR3 nucleotides read TGTGCCAGCAGTCTACGCTCGGGAATATCCGGGGAGCTGTTTTTT. Amino acids: CASSLRSGISGELFF.

The rearrangement links TRBV29-1 to TRBJ2-3; D unresolved. The ends were cut back, 7 bases at V and 5 bases at J, with 7 bases in the middle. Germline CDR1 and CDR2: SQVTM and ANQGSEA. The CDR3 runs 10 residues. The CDR3 coding sequence is TGCAGCGCTCTTTTAGATACGCAGTATTTT. It is translated as CSALLDTQYF.

CDR3 loop: CASSQGTNYGYTF. As DNA, the CDR3 is TGCGCCAGCAGCCAAGGGACGAACTATGGCTACACCTTC. The rearrangement links TRBV4-1 to TRBJ1-2; no reliable D call. Deletions cut 1 base from V and 2 bases from J, with 5 bases between. Germline CDR1 is MGHRA and CDR2 is YSYEKL. The CDR3 has 13 amino acids.

The chain employs TRBV5-1 and TRBJ2-1; D ambiguous. V shed 5 bases and J shed 9 bases, with 12 bases lying between them. This CDR3 comprises 12 residues. Germline CDR1 and CDR2: SGHRS and YFSETQ. This CDR3 reads CASSGDFAEQFF. CDR3 bases: TGCGCCAGCAGTGGGGATTTCGCTGAGCAGTTCTTC.

This clone was counted only a few times. The chain is built from TRBV18 and TRBJ2-1; D may be TRBD2 (5 bases). Between the trimmed V and J ends, which lost 3 bases and 15 bases, there was a span of 12 bases. Germline CDR1 and CDR2: KGHSH and LQKENI. The CDR3 loop spans 11 amino acids. CDR3 bases: TGTGCCAGCTCACCGGACTCAGAAAGGTTCTTC. Protein sequence: CASSPDSERFF.

This clone was detected a few times. The J gene is TRBJ2-7, the V gene TRBV23-1; no clear D. TRBV23-1 is classed as an ORF, of uncertain function. The CDR3 sequence is 16 residues long. Deletions cut 0 bases from V and 2 bases from J, with 14 bases between. Here the CDR3 reads CASSQSPGRYTYEQYF. Here the CDR3 DNA reads TGCGCCAGCAGTCAATCTCCGGGCAGGTACACCTACGAGCAGTACTTC.

This rearrangement joins TRBV4-1 to TRBJ2-4; tentatively, D is TRBD1 (5 bases). Trimming removed 1 base from V and 16 bases from J, with 17 bases in between. CDR3 length: 13 residues. Germline assignment: CDR1 MGHRA and CDR2 YSYEKL. The CDR3 region is CASSQGPRGRGYF. The CDR3 coding sequence is TGCGCCAGCAGCCAAGGGCCAAGGGGAAGGGGATACTTC.